A few counts support the clone carrying this T cell receptor (beta chain). Its antigen is still unknown. V shed 4 bases, J shed 8 bases, and the junction held 10 bases outside the gene matches. The CDR3 runs to 16 residues. Looked up from germline, CDR1 is SGHRS and CDR2 is YFSETQ. This sample is part of a study of T cells in Graves' hyperthyroidism and ophthalmopathy. The study's findings and limits: Blood shared most expanded thyroid clonotypes above 0.001.

Amplified TCR beta CDR3 regions came from RNA transcripts. When the TCR CDR3 underwent first-round RT-PCR, the HTBI primer set was used. In TCRdb, the multiplex PCR reads were re-called with MiXCR into one record per CDR3 protein. Of around 580,000 distinct CDR3 sequences in the sample, roughly 50% are singletons; the top ten hold around 8%. The sample taken for sequencing was peripheral blood or thyroid tissue (not recorded which). The J gene is TRBJ2-3, the V gene TRBV5-1; 13 bases align to TRBD2. This TCR was recovered from a woman aged 18-29 years with Graves' hyperthyroidism. CDR3 amino acids: CASSGGLAGDQGTQYF. The CDR3, as DNA: TGCGCCAGCAGCGGCGGACTAGCGGGGGACCAGGGTACGCAGTATTTT.